This T cell receptor (beta chain) was sequenced in a study of spatial heterogeneity in lung cancer. Study details: Matched bulk RNA-seq gave a T cell module score that correlated strongly with tumor-region TCR transcript counts. Study results and caveats: Expanded TCRs that were ubiquitous or regional had counts tracking ubiquitous and regional nonsynonymous mutations, respectively. Coverage estimated for tumor T cells reached roughly 7% for alpha chains and 13% for beta chains. Intratumoral expanded alpha and beta TCR counts were found to track tumor mutation counts.

Time point specified: sample taken at primary tumor resection. TCRdb passed the 5' RACE reads through MiXCR, listing each CDR3 protein once. Of around 15,000 distinct CDR3 sequences in the sample, nearly 7% were seen once. This clonotype appeared many times. Its antigen is undetermined. The TCR sequence derives from a female donor with early-stage non-small cell lung cancer. Sequencing used lung tumor tissue, obtained at surgery.

The CDR3 spells CASSITPYSYNEQFF. The CDR3 DNA reads as TGCGCCAGCAGCATAACTCCGTACTCCTACAATGAGCAGTTCTTC. The chain recombines TRBV5-1 with TRBJ2-1; D gene unclear. V was pared by 4 bases and J by 0 bases, with 11 bases between. CDR1 is SGHRS, CDR2 YFSETQ, per germline. The CDR3 covers 15 residues.